This TCR beta chain derives from a study of shared clonotypes between healthy human individuals. Study context: Each donor had three CD4 naive, three CD4 memory, two CD8 naive and one CD8 memory plate.

Under the authors' procedure: ImmunoSEQ only sent back junction sequences with no quality scores, so filtering was done differently. Some clones are missing from TCRdb's copy, which holds only in-frame ones; the method was immunoSEQ multiplex PCR. Clonal size and the V and J genes are those of that table, whereas D and trimming came from the DNA. The sample lists approximately 2,200,000 clones; more than 85% were seen once. Points on this clone: What it recognizes is unknown.

The CDR3 extends over 16 amino acids. The J segment lost 2 bases and the V segment lost 2 bases, leaving 10 bases of the junction unmatched. Germline V gene data show CDR1 as GTSNPN and CDR2 as SVGIG (reference sequence). Study outcomes and limitations: The generation probabilities recorded for non-shared clonotypes fell below those of clonotypes shared by all four donors.

Naive CD8 populations comprised CD45RO-negative cells positively selected for CCR7, excluding terminally differentiated effector memory CD45RA+ cells. The study drew its donors from healthy HIV-negative adults without recent acute infections or vaccinations. Input material: naive CD8+ T cells from PBMCs. V and J are TRBV30 and TRBJ2-7; 9 nucleotides align to TRBD2. The sequence derives from a young man in good health. Some clones in this sample may be carry-over from other donors' samples. CDR3 sequence: CAWSIAGTSSPYEQYF. CDR3 bases: TGTGCCTGGAGTATAGCCGGGACTAGCAGTCCCTACGAGCAGTACTTC.